These 23 T cell receptor beta chains came from one sample sequenced in a study of blood T cell repertoires in COVID-19. Assay: immunoSEQ multiplex PCR; the TCRdb copy retains only in-frame clones and omits some. The sample includes about 190,000 clones, about 85% of them seen just once. The sequencing input was peripheral blood. The receptors derive from a man older than 75 with COVID-19, enrolled during active disease.

The chain couples TRBV11-2 to TRBJ1-3; D possibly corresponds to TRBD1 (5 bases). V dropped 6 bases and J dropped 9 bases, with 12 bases sitting between them. Germline V gene lookup returns CDR1 SGHAT and CDR2 FQNNGV. This CDR3 is 12 amino acids long. The CDR3 is CASSLPGGTIYF. The CDR3 DNA reads TGTGCCAGCAGTCTACCCGGGGGCACCATATATTTT.

The rearrangement links TRBV10-3 to TRBJ2-7; TRBD1 aligns across 7 bases. CDR3 length: 14 amino acids. Germline CDR1 is ENHRY and CDR2 is SYGVKD. Germline trimming cut 2 bases from V and 5 bases from J; bases unmatched to any gene: 6. CDR3 protein: CAISEKGGGDEQYF. CDR3 nucleotide sequence: TGTGCCATCAGTGAGAAAGGGGGCGGCGACGAGCAGTACTTC.

The rearrangement uses TRBV5-6 and TRBJ2-1; D is perhaps TRBD2 (6 bases). The CDR3 is 17 residues long. Germline V lookup: CDR1 SGHDT, CDR2 YYEEEE. Trimming took off 4 bases at V and 6 bases at J, with 23 bases between the two ends. In DNA form, the CDR3 reads TGTGCCAGCAGCCCCACCTGGGGACTCAGGACCCCCAATGAGCAGTTCTTC. As protein: CASSPTWGLRTPNEQFF.

The CDR3 bases are TGTGCCATTCGGCCGGGACAGGGAAACACCGGGGAGCTGTTTTTT. Protein: CAIRPGQGNTGELFF. The genes are TRBV10-3 and TRBJ2-2, with TRBD1 matching 9 bases. V was pared by 9 bases and J by 2 bases, with 7 bases of the junction left unmatched. This CDR3 is built from 15 residues. Per the germline V gene, CDR1 is ENHRY and CDR2 is SYGVKD.

The chain is built from TRBV6-5 and TRBJ1-2; possible D gene TRBD1, 6 bases. The CDR3 covers 15 residues. CDR1 MNHEY and CDR2 SVGAGI come from the germline V gene. V dropped 8 bases and J dropped 8 bases, with 24 bases sitting between them. CDR3 protein: CASAHRENWWEGYTF. CDR3 sequence (DNA): TGTGCCAGCGCCCACAGGGAAAATTGGTGGGAAGGCTACACCTTC.

V gene TRBV9 combines with J gene TRBJ1-2, with 7 bases lining up with TRBD1. Germline V gene data show CDR1 as SGDLS and CDR2 as YYNGEE. This CDR3 contains 14 residues. V shed 0 bases, J shed 6 bases, and the junction held 5 bases outside the gene matches. The CDR3 region has the DNA TGTGCCAGCAGCGTAGGACAGGGCTTTGATGGCTACACCTTC. It specifies CASSVGQGFDGYTF.

This chain uses TRBV29-1 with TRBJ1-5, with 8 bases matching TRBD1. The length of the CDR3 is 12 residues. The trim removed 6 bases at V and 7 bases at J, leaving 5 bases unmatched. CDR1 is SQVTM, CDR2 ANQGSEA, per germline. The CDR3, as DNA: TGCAGCGTCGGACAGGGCGGGCAGCCCCAGCATTTT. Its translation: CSVGQGGQPQHF. The full variable domain, completed using reference TRBV29-1 and TRBJ1-5, is SAVISQKPSRDICQRGTSLTIQCQVDSQVTMMFWYRQQPGQSLTLIATANQGSEATYESGFVIDKFPISRPNLTFSTLTVSNMSPEDSSIYLCSVGQGGQPQHFGDGTRLSIL.

This clone was found once. This rearrangement joins TRBV19 to TRBJ2-1; D is ambiguous. The V gene lost 6 bases and the J gene lost 4 bases, with 4 bases spanning the gap. From germline, CDR1 is LNHDA and CDR2 SQIVND (reference sequence). The CDR3 contains 11 residues. The CDR3 DNA follows: TGTGCCAGTAGGCTATACAATGAGCAGTTCTTC. It is translated as CASRLYNEQFF.

This clone was observed a handful of times. The rearrangement links TRBV2 to TRBJ2-1, with D perhaps TRBD2 (5 bases). Per germline, CDR1 SNHLY and CDR2 FYNNEI. V was clipped by 4 bases and J by 6 bases, with 16 bases between them. The CDR3 is 15 residues long. Here the CDR3 reads CASSAYSGVGNEQFF. The CDR3 coding sequence is TGTGCCAGCAGTGCGTACTCCGGGGTTGGCAATGAGCAGTTCTTC.

This clone has a single count. The gene calls are TRBV6-2 or TRBV6-3 and TRBJ1-4; 7 bases agree with TRBD1. Losses at the gene ends were 6 bases for V and 8 bases for J; bases not matched to a gene: 9. The CDR3 is made up of 14 amino acids. Germline lookup yields CDR1 MNHEY and CDR2 SVGEGT. CDR3 region: CASSQTGIREKLFF. The CDR3 region has the DNA TGTGCCAGCAGCCAGACAGGGATCCGGGAAAAACTGTTTTTT.

The CDR3 protein is CASSLGTGIASTF. As DNA, the CDR3 is TGTGCCAGCAGTTTGGGGACAGGGATTGCATCCACCTTC. J is TRBJ1-2 and V is TRBV12-3 or TRBV12-4, with TRBD1 identical over 9 bases. J was trimmed by 13 bases and V by 3 bases; bases with no gene match: 9. CDR3 length equals 13 residues.

The CDR3 sequence is CASSVLDRSNTEAFF. The DNA of the CDR3 is TGTGCCAGTAGTGTCCTCGACAGGTCCAACACTGAAGCTTTCTTT. This chain links TRBV19 with TRBJ1-1, with D tentatively TRBD1 (6 bases). The CDR3 totals 15 residues. Trimming stripped 5 bases from V and 2 bases from J, with 15 bases between. Germline V gives CDR1 LNHDA, CDR2 SQIVND (reference sequence).

For the CDR3, the DNA is TGTGCCAGTAGTATGGGACAGGGGGCACCAATCACCGGGGAGCTGTTTTTT. Translated: CASSMGQGAPITGELFF. J is TRBJ2-2 and V is TRBV19; the match to TRBD1 covers 12 bases. The V segment lost 3 bases and the J segment 4 bases; nucleotides outside the gene matches: 6. The length of the CDR3 is 17 residues. Germline CDR1 reads LNHDA; CDR2 reads SQIVND (reference sequence).

V gene TRBV6-5 combines with J gene TRBJ1-3, with 7 bases lining up with TRBD1. V dropped 4 bases and J dropped 2; count of bases not matched to a gene: 8. The V gene's germline CDR1 is MNHEY and CDR2 SVGAGI. The CDR3 has 16 amino acids. The DNA for the CDR3 is TGTGCCAGCAGTTCCTACAACGACAGGGCTGGAAACACCATATATTTT. Its translation: CASSSYNDRAGNTIYF.

The genes are TRBV2 and TRBJ1-1, with TRBD1 matching 10 bases. The germline gives CDR1 SNHLY, CDR2 FYNNEI. CDR3 size: 16 residues. J was trimmed by 1 base and V by 6 bases; bases with no gene match: 8. The CDR3 spells CASSTDRGLGNTEAFF. The DNA of the CDR3 is TGTGCCAGCAGCACGGACAGGGGGTTGGGGAACACTGAAGCTTTCTTT. The full variable domain, completed using reference TRBV2 and TRBJ1-1, is EPEVTQTPSHQVTQMGQEVILRCVPISNHLYFYWYRQILGQKVEFLVSFYNNEISEKSEIFDDQFSVERPDGSNFTLKIRSTKLEDSAMYFCASSTDRGLGNTEAFFGQGTRLTVV.

The CDR3 DNA reads as TGTGCCAGCAGCTCCCCTAGCGGAAGCACAGATACGCAGTATTTT. Its protein is CASSSPSGSTDTQYF. J is TRBJ2-3 and V is TRBV7-6, with 7 bases aligning to TRBD2. This CDR3 is 15 amino acids long. Germline-derived CDR1 and CDR2 are SGHVS and FNYEAQ. J lost 0 bases, V lost 4 bases, and 4 bases had no gene match.

V and J are TRBV9 and TRBJ2-1; D possibly corresponds to TRBD2 (6 bases). The CDR3 totals 15 residues. From germline, CDR1 is SGDLS and CDR2 YYNGEE. V lost 4 bases to trimming and J lost 6 bases, with 17 bases between them. CDR3 bases: TGTGCCAGCAGCCGAATCGGCGGGGAACGCAATGAGCAGTTCTTC. It is translated as CASSRIGGERNEQFF.

The chain uses TRBV7-2 and TRBJ2-1; D is perhaps TRBD2 (7 bases). Germline values: CDR1 SGHTA, CDR2 FQGNSA. There are 15 residues in the CDR3. Trimming stripped 1 base from V and 7 bases from J, with 14 bases between. CDR3 coding DNA: TGTGCCAGCAGCTTAGGAGGGGGGGGCCGTAATGAGCAGTTCTTC. As protein: CASSLGGGGRNEQFF.

With respect to this clone: This sample includes further DNA sequences coding for the same CDR3. V usage is TRBV6-1 and J usage is TRBJ1-2, with a weak D call TRBD1 (5 bases). Trimming left V 0 bases short and J 4 bases short, with 9 bases between. Germline V CDR1 and CDR2: MNHNS, SASEGT. The CDR3 loop spans 14 amino acids. The CDR3 nucleotides are TGTGCCAGCAGTGAAGCCCCAGGGCCCTATGGCTACACCTTC. It is translated as CASSEAPGPYGYTF.

This chain links TRBV11-2 with TRBJ1-4, with D possibly being TRBD1 (6 bases). CDR3 length: 15 residues. V lost 5 bases, J lost 8 bases, and 18 bases lay in between. CDR1 SGHAT and CDR2 FQNNGV come from the germline V gene. CDR3 sequence (DNA): TGTGCCAGCAGCACACAGGGCCCTAGTGGGGAAAAACTGTTTTTT. This encodes CASSTQGPSGEKLFF.

The chain has TRBV2 and TRBJ2-3, with a possible D match to TRBD1 (6 bases). Germline V lookup: CDR1 SNHLY, CDR2 FYNNEI. V gave up 3 bases and J gave up 7 bases, with 11 bases separating them. CDR3 size: 13 residues. The CDR3 spells CASSETTGNTQYF. CDR3 DNA: TGTGCCAGCAGTGAGACAACAGGGAATACGCAGTATTTT.

Concerning this clone: Other DNA variants within this sample encode the same CDR3. In DNA form, the CDR3 reads TGCGCCAGCAGCTTGACAGGGGGGGACACTGAAGCTTTCTTT. Its translation is CASSLTGGDTEAFF. J is TRBJ1-1 and V is TRBV5-1; 8 positions agree with TRBD1. CDR3 size: 14 residues. With V trimmed by 1 base and J by 3 bases, 2 bases remained unmatched. Germline lookup yields CDR1 SGHRS and CDR2 YFSETQ.

The CDR3, as DNA: TGTGCCAGCAGTTTCTGGGACAGGGGCAAATCGAACACCGGGGAGCTGTTTTTT. Translating gives CASSFWDRGKSNTGELFF. This chain connects TRBV28 to TRBJ2-2, with 10 bases fitting TRBD1. The V gene end was trimmed by 3 bases and the J gene end by 0 bases; junction bases not matched to a gene: 7. Germline V gives CDR1 MDHEN, CDR2 SYDVKM. CDR3 length equals 18 residues.